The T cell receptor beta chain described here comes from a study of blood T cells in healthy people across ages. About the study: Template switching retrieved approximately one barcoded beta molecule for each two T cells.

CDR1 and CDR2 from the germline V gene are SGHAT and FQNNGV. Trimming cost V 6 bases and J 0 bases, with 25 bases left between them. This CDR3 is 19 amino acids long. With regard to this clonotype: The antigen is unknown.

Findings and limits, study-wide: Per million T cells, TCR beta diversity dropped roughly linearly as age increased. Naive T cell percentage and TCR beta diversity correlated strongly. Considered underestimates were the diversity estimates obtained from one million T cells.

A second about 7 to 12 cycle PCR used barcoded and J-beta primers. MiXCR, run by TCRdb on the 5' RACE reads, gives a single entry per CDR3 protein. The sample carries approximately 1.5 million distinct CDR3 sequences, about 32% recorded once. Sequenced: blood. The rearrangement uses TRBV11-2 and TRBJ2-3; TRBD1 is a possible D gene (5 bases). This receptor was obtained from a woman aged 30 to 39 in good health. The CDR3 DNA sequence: TGTGCCAGCAGACTACTGTATTGGGGCCCCACCGCTAGCACAGATACGCAGTATTTT. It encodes CASRLLYWGPTASTDTQYF.